The sequence of this T cell receptor beta chain was determined in a study of shared clonotypes between healthy human individuals. Overall study context: Donor composition was a couple of women and three men, aged 18 to 49.

Terminally differentiated effector memory CD45RA+ cells were excluded by CCR7 positive selection of CD45RO-negative cells. Every contributor of samples was a Caucasian grown-up residing in Nashville, Tennessee. This clone came up once. Its antigen remains unidentified. Germline-derived CDR1 and CDR2 are MDHEN and SYDVKM. This CDR3 has 15 residues. Produced via immunoSEQ multiplex PCR; TCRdb's table is partial and in-frame only. The table lists some 2,100,000 clones, about 93% of them singletons. Findings and limits, study-wide: Sampling involved blood alone; tissue repertoires likely differ.

The source is a man aged 18 to 30 in good health. Some clones in this sample may be carry-over from other donors' samples. Sequenced: naive CD8+ T cells from PBMCs. The V call is TRBV28, the J call TRBJ2-5, with a possible D match to TRBD2 (6 bases). TRBJ2-7 explains the end of the DNA better; the J call may be wrong. CDR3 loop: CASSFPTEGDYEQYF. CDR3 coding DNA: TGTGCCAGCAGTTTTCCCACGGAGGGAGACTACGAGCAGTACTTC.